This T cell receptor (beta chain) stems from a study of CD8 T cells in Susac syndrome. TEMRA cells were FACS-enriched, with CD8+ and CD4+ T cells isolated negatively. Random hexamers were used to reverse transcribe the RNA input (roughly 0.5 to 1 ug). An immunoSEQ multiplex PCR generated amplified TCR beta CDR3 products spanning 54 Vbeta and 13 Jbeta. TCRdb used MiXCR to reprocess the immunoSEQ multiplex PCR reads, holding one entry per CDR3 protein. The table records about 300,000 distinct CDR3 sequences, over 75% of them present only once. V was cut by 3 bases and J by 4 bases, with 16 bases left in between. The CDR3 contains 15 residues. Germline V gene data show CDR1 as SGDLS and CDR2 as YYNGEE.

This chain connects TRBV9 to TRBJ1-1, with D tentatively TRBD1 (6 bases). The sequencing sample was made of CD8+ T cells from PBMCs. The sequence came from a human donor with multiple sclerosis. CDR3 residues: CASSADPGAGTEAFF. CDR3 DNA: TGTGCCAGCAGCGCGGATCCAGGGGCCGGCACTGAAGCTTTCTTT.